One sample yielded the 25 T cell receptor beta chains listed below, sequenced in a study of blood T cells in healthy people across ages. With a J-beta primer mix and a sample-barcoded 5' primer, a second PCR ran roughly 6 to 11 cycles. Each CDR3 protein gets one entry after TCRdb re-called the 5' RACE reads with MiXCR. The table lists some 1.5 million distinct CDR3 sequences, approximately 42% of them singletons. Sequencing input: blood. The source is a woman between 18 and 29 years old in good health.

The V and J genes are TRBV6-2 or TRBV6-3 and TRBJ1-2; 7 bases line up with TRBD1. The trim removed 2 bases at V and 2 bases at J, leaving 8 bases unmatched. CDR3 length equals 16 residues. The germline gives CDR1 MNHEY, CDR2 SVGEGT. CDR3 nucleotides: TGTGCCAGCAGTTACCCTAGGACAGGTCGAAACTATGGCTACACCTTC. Its protein product is CASSYPRTGRNYGYTF.

The chain is built from TRBV29-1 and TRBJ1-1; D call uncertain. Trimming took 4 bases from V and 6 from J, leaving 12 bases between them. The CDR3 covers 12 residues. CDR1 is SQVTM and CDR2 is ANQGSEA in the germline V gene. The CDR3 sequence: CSVGSVRPEAFF. The CDR3, as DNA: TGCAGCGTTGGAAGTGTGCGGCCTGAAGCTTTCTTT. Looking up the rest from reference TRBV29-1 and TRBJ1-1 gives the full variable domain: SAVISQKPSRDICQRGTSLTIQCQVDSQVTMMFWYRQQPGQSLTLIATANQGSEATYESGFVIDKFPISRPNLTFSTLTVSNMSPEDSSIYLCSVGSVRPEAFFGQGTRLTVV.

This clonotype was seen ten or more times. The chain has TRBV6-6 and TRBJ1-2; weak D call: TRBD1 (6 bases). Germline loops: CDR1 MNHNY, CDR2 SVGAGI (reference sequence). Trimming shortened V by 2 bases and J by 5 bases, and 9 bases separated the two germline ends. This CDR3 is 13 amino acids long. CDR3 protein: CASSYRDTYGYTF. The CDR3 coding sequence is TGTGCCAGCAGTTACCGGGACACTTATGGCTACACCTTC.

The rearrangement links TRBV6-1 to TRBJ1-1; D not certain. The V end lost 5 bases, the J end lost 5 bases, and 15 bases lay between the germline ends. Germline loops: CDR1 MNHNS, CDR2 SASEGT. The CDR3 has 14 amino acids. CDR3 DNA: TGTGCCAGCAGTCCGGACGGGAAGAGAACTGAAGCTTTCTTT. Its protein product is CASSPDGKRTEAFF.

This sequence joins TRBV7-2 and TRBJ1-3, with 9 bases lining up with TRBD1. Germline V gene data show CDR1 as SGHTA and CDR2 as FQGNSA. The CDR3 is 19 residues long. V lost 1 base and J lost 3; bases outside the gene matches: 13. In DNA, the CDR3 is TGTGCCAGCAGCTTAGTAACCGGACAGGGGTACGTGGATGGAAACACCATATATTTT. It codes for CASSLVTGQGYVDGNTIYF.

This chain joins TRBV6-2 or TRBV6-3 and TRBJ1-2; D is unresolved. V was shortened by 6 bases and J by 4 bases, with 6 bases between the two germline ends. The CDR3 is made up of 11 amino acids. Germline assignment: CDR1 MNHEY and CDR2 SVGEGT. CDR3 in amino acids: CASRDPYGYTF. CDR3 nucleotides: TGTGCCAGCAGGGACCCCTATGGCTACACCTTC.

This clonotype was detected a few times. The chain links TRBV7-9 to TRBJ2-1, with TRBD2 as a possible D gene (6 bases). This CDR3 is 16 amino acids long. The germline V gene has CDR1 SEHNR and CDR2 FQNEAQ (reference sequence). V was pared by 4 bases and J by 4 bases, with 17 bases between. This CDR3 is CASSSYQRAEYNEQFF. The CDR3 coding sequence is TGTGCCAGCAGCTCATATCAGCGGGCCGAGTACAATGAGCAGTTCTTC.

The genes are TRBV15 and TRBJ1-1, with D possibly TRBD1 on 5 matching bases. This CDR3 has 14 amino acids. CDR1 LNHNV and CDR2 YYDKDF come from the germline V gene (reference sequence). The germline V and J ends were trimmed by 0 bases and 5 bases, with 10 bases remaining between them. The DNA of the CDR3 is TGTGCCACCAGCAGAGACAGGGCGGTAACTGAAGCTTTCTTT. This sequence encodes CATSRDRAVTEAFF. Together with reference TRBV15 and TRBJ1-1, the CDR3 gives the full variable domain: DAMVIQNPRYQVTQFGKPVTLSCSQTLNHNVMYWYQQKSSQAPKLLFHYYDKDFNNEADTPDNFQSRRPNTSFCFLDIRSPGLGDTAMYLCATSRDRAVTEAFFGQGTRLTVV.

The chain recombines TRBV7-8 with TRBJ2-3; no firm D call. Trimming left V 3 bases short and J 1 base short, with 14 bases between. Germline values: CDR1 SGHVS, CDR2 FQNEAQ. CDR3 size: 16 residues. The CDR3 nucleotides read TGTGCCAGCAGCTTTGAAGGCGGCCTGGGCACAGATACGCAGTATTTT. This gives the protein CASSFEGGLGTDTQYF.

V is TRBV12-3 or TRBV12-4 and J is TRBJ1-1; 9 bases align to TRBD1. The CDR3 has 13 amino acids. Trimming cost V 6 bases and J 9 bases; bases outside gene matches: 8. CDR3 residues: CASRTQGAIQAFF. DNA of the CDR3: TGTGCCAGCAGAACACAGGGGGCGATTCAAGCTTTCTTT.

Notes on this clonotype: The junction departs from the called germline gene at one end, perhaps through a read error. J is TRBJ1-5 and V is TRBV12-3 or TRBV12-4; D call uncertain. The CDR3 is 13 amino acids. The CDR3: CASSLGYNRPQHF. In DNA, the CDR3 is TGTGCCAGCAGTTTAGGATACAATCGGCCCCAGCATTTT.

There are a few counts of this clonotype. In DNA form, the CDR3 reads TGTGCCAGCACCCCGGGACTAGCGTGGAATGAGCAGTTCTTC. It encodes CASTPGLAWNEQFF. The J gene is TRBJ2-1, the V gene TRBV12-3 or TRBV12-4; 10 bases are shared with TRBD2. The V segment lost 7 bases and the J segment 7 bases; nucleotides outside the gene matches: 7. CDR3 length: 14 residues.

The chain carries TRBV6-5 and TRBJ2-3; possible D gene TRBD1, 5 bases. The V end was cut by 2 bases, the J end by 6 bases, with 21 bases between. The length of the CDR3 is 17 residues. CDR1 is MNHEY, CDR2 SVGAGI, per germline. The CDR3 loop reads CASSYTAGAEFGDTQYF. The CDR3, as DNA: TGTGCCAGCAGTTACACGGCTGGGGCAGAGTTTGGGGATACGCAGTATTTT.

The chain uses TRBV12-5 and TRBJ2-5; a possible D gene is TRBD2 (6 bases). This CDR3 region has 15 residues. V shed 3 bases and J shed 11 bases, with 22 bases lying between them. The germline CDR1 and CDR2 sequences are LGHNT and FRNRAP. CDR3 coding DNA: TGTGCTAGTGGTTTCAACCCCATCGGGAGTCGTGAGCAGTACTTC. Its translation: CASGFNPIGSREQYF.

Note on this clonotype: The junction differs from germline at one of its ends, possibly a read error. CDR3 DNA sequence: TGTACCAGCGGACTGATGGGGATGTTAGTTAATGAGCAGTTCTTC. Encoded protein: CTSGLMGMLVNEQFF. The chain recombines TRBV27 with TRBJ2-1; possibly TRBD2 for D (5 bases). CDR1 is MNHEY, CDR2 SMNVEV, per germline (reference sequence). This CDR3 has 15 amino acids.

As regards this clonotype: A junction boundary mismatches the germline segment, possibly from a read error. This chain uses TRBV13 with TRBJ2-3; D unclear. From germline, CDR1 is PRHDT and CDR2 FYEKMQ (reference sequence). The CDR3 loop spans 13 amino acids. The CDR3 loop reads CVSSLGRVHTQYF. CDR3 in DNA: TGTGTCAGCAGCTTAGGCCGCGTGCATACGCAGTATTTT. The full variable domain, completed using reference TRBV13 and TRBJ2-3, is AAGVIQSPRHLIKEKRETATLKCYPIPRHDTVYWYQQGPGQDPQFLISFYEKMQSDKGSIPDRFSAQQFSDYHSELNMSSLELGDSALYFCVSSLGRVHTQYFGPGTRLTVL.

J is TRBJ2-3 and V is TRBV7-9; 7 nucleotides align to TRBD2. Trimming took 0 bases from V and 7 from J; bases not matched to a gene: 7. This CDR3 comprises 15 residues. The germline V gene encodes CDR1 SEHNR and CDR2 FQNEAQ (reference sequence). The CDR3 reads CASSLASGVKNTQYF. The CDR3 region has the DNA TGTGCCAGCAGCTTAGCGAGCGGGGTGAAGAATACGCAGTATTTT.

This clonotype was observed at least ten times. This chain uses TRBV28 with TRBJ2-7; TRBD2 matches at 13 bases. Trimming removed 6 bases from V and 4 bases from J; junction bases left unmatched: 0. The CDR3 covers 13 residues. Germline CDR1 MDHEN, CDR2 SYDVKM. Here the CDR3 reads CASRLAGGYEQYF. CDR3 sequence (DNA): TGTGCCAGCAGACTAGCGGGAGGGTACGAGCAGTACTTC.

This chain joins TRBV27 and TRBJ1-2; D remains unclear. Per germline, CDR1 MNHEY and CDR2 SMNVEV (reference sequence). V shed 6 bases and J shed 1 base, with 15 bases lying between them. The CDR3 extends over 15 amino acids. The DNA for the CDR3 is TGTGCCAGCAGCCCCTCGCCAGGACTTAACTATGGCTACACCTTC. Translating it yields CASSPSPGLNYGYTF.

The J gene is TRBJ2-7, the V gene TRBV12-3 or TRBV12-4, with TRBD2 as a possible D gene (5 bases). V lost 5 bases, J lost 2 bases, and 16 bases lay in between. CDR3 size: 15 residues. The DNA for the CDR3 is TGTGCCAGCAGTCCCCTGGGCGGGCTCCCCTACGAGCAGTACTTC. This encodes CASSPLGGLPYEQYF.

Only a few counts were recorded for this clonotype. This sequence joins TRBV9 and TRBJ2-1; perhaps TRBD2 as D (6 bases). Per germline, CDR1 SGDLS and CDR2 YYNGEE. This CDR3 comprises 14 residues. V shed 4 bases and J shed 2 bases, with 10 bases lying between them. The CDR3 coding sequence is TGTGCCAGCAGCCGGACTACCGCCTACAATGAGCAGTTCTTC. Translating gives CASSRTTAYNEQFF.

This chain joins TRBV30 and TRBJ1-1, with D unresolved. The CDR3 is 12 residues long. V gave up 0 bases and J gave up 6 bases, with 8 bases separating them. Germline V gene sequence: CDR1 GTSNPN, CDR2 SVGIG (reference sequence). CDR3 region: CAWSVWSPEAFF. The CDR3 region has the DNA TGTGCCTGGAGTGTTTGGTCCCCTGAAGCTTTCTTT.

Only a few counts were recorded for this clonotype. Compared with germline, one end of the junction differs, possibly owing to a read error. The V call is TRBV10-3, the J call TRBJ2-4; 10 nucleotides match TRBD1. The end of the DNA fits TRBJ2-7 better, so the J call may be wrong. Germline V gene data show CDR1 as ENHRY and CDR2 as SYGVKD. The CDR3 totals 14 residues. For the CDR3, the DNA is TGTGCAATCAGCCCCGGGACAGGGGTTGACGAGCAGTACTTC. It is translated as CAISPGTGVDEQYF.

J is TRBJ2-7 and V is TRBV11-2; D not certain. In germline, CDR1 is SGHAT, CDR2 FQNNGV. The CDR3 totals 14 residues. The germline V and J ends were trimmed by 5 bases and 1 base, with 12 bases remaining between them. The CDR3 DNA reads as TGTGCCAGCAGCCCTGACGCCGGTTCCTACGAGCAGTACTTC. This encodes CASSPDAGSYEQYF.

As concerns this clonotype: Its ends do not fully match the called genes, so a read error is possible. The chain combines TRBV20-1 with TRBJ2-1; TRBD1 agrees at 9 bases. Germline CDR1 and CDR2: DFQATT and SNEGSKA (reference sequence). The length of the CDR3 is 13 residues. CDR3 bases: TGCAGTGCAACCGGGACAGGGCCCAATGGGCAGTTCTTC. Amino acid sequence: CSATGTGPNGQFF.